This record looks at one T cell receptor (beta chain) sequence and its context. This entry is derived from a study of blood T cell repertoires in COVID-19. Germline CDR1 reads MNHEY; CDR2 reads SMNVEV (reference sequence). The V gene lost 8 bases and the J gene lost 5 bases, with 18 bases spanning the gap. CDR3 length: 15 amino acids. Assay: immunoSEQ multiplex PCR; the TCRdb copy retains only in-frame clones and omits some. The sample includes around 100,000 clones, around 90% of them seen just once. This sequence originates from a woman aged 80 or over with acute or convalescent COVID-19. Sequencing was performed on peripheral blood. The chain combines TRBV27 with TRBJ1-4; no reliable D call. The DNA for the CDR3 is TGTGCCAGCTCCAAAGAGGGCATCGGGAATGAAAAACTGTTTTTT. Translating it yields CASSKEGIGNEKLFF.